This TCR beta chain appears in the sequencing data of a study of T-cell memory formation after mild COVID-19 (dated by TCRdb to the early 2020s). Regarding the research as a whole: TCR sequence clusters from the two donors were found to be largely donor specific. In a couple of donors, T-cell clones that expanded and contracted after mild COVID-19 were followed by sequencing TCRalpha and TCRbeta repertoires longitudinally. The cohort was made up of two young adult volunteers, one female and one male, who were previously healthy. Broader findings and caveats from the paper: Only a couple of mild cases were covered in the study, and larger cohorts including severe cases with pre-infection samples were considered necessary. Some responding clones were found in pre-infection memory, which suggests that pre-existing cross-reactive memory T cells took part in the SARS-CoV-2 response. Contracting CD4+ clones were located mainly in the CM and EM memory subsets, whereas CD8+ clones were found to be enriched in EMRA. Clones contracting from day 15 to 85 had balanced CD4/CD8 phenotypes, while a second wave expanding from day 15 to 37 was biased towards CD4+. SARS-CoV-2 specificity was not confirmed for the second-wave clones peaking on day 37.

PBMCs were isolated by Ficoll-Paque density gradient centrifugation. Sequencing was carried out with an Illumina NovaSeq 6000. TCRalpha and TCRbeta cDNA libraries were built by 5'RACE with constant-segment primers, adding sample barcodes and unique molecular identifiers. RNA was extracted from every sample with Trizol reagent. The libraries were amplified in two PCR steps, and the second step added a second sample barcode and Illumina TruSeq adapters. Libraries were sequenced on an Illumina NovaSeq with 2 x 150 bp paired-end reads. As for how the authors treated the data: With migec v1.2.7, reads were demultiplexed and then collapsed into UMI-guided consensus sequences. Using mixcr v2.1.11, UMI consensuses were aligned to TRA and TRB V and J templates and then assembled into clonotypes. A clonotype was counted as expanded or contracted only if both edgeR and NoisET called the change significant, with noise models trained on biological replicates. For edgeR calls, the thresholds were a false discovery rate-adjusted p below 0.01 and a log2 fold-change of 1. As an exploratory analysis of dynamics, max-normalized trajectories of the 1000 most abundant clonotypes were examined with PCA combined with hierarchical clustering. Separately sequenced CD4+ and CD8+ repertoires were used to assign the CD4 or CD8 phenotype of responding clones. The public reads were reprocessed in TCRdb via fastp at Q25 and MiXCR, keeping in-frame beta chains. Identical CDR3 proteins give one entry, which carries the most common genes and DNA. The V and J calls, along with clone size, are taken from TCRdb and not from the paper's own processing. For this sample the table gives approximately 570,000 distinct CDR3 sequences, of which about 20% were detected only once. The ten largest clones take up 12% of the sample.

From the germline V gene (reference sequence), CDR1 is DFQATT and CDR2 is SNEGSKA. V loses 3 bases at its end and J loses 4 bases; junction bases beyond the gene matches: 8. From the cysteine through the phenylalanine, the CDR3 covers 16 amino acids. Only the CDR3 DNA stays, 48 bases, in frame from base 1. To note about this clonotype: Its antigen specificity is not known. Per-base qualities were not stored, and no clone one base away is much larger.

This receptor was obtained from an adult woman who had mild COVID-19 (a few samples of this study predate the infection). The sample titles of this study are shuffled in the database, so cell type and time point are left out; the donor was told from shared clones. The sequenced sample consisted of PBMCs or a T cell subset sorted from them (not recorded which). In this chain, TRBV20-1 is recombined with TRBJ2-7; 14 bases in the middle match TRBD2. The CDR3 reads as follows: CSASKGLAGVSYEQYF. The bases read TGCAGTGCTAGTAAGGGACTAGCGGGAGTATCTTACGAGCAGTACTTC.